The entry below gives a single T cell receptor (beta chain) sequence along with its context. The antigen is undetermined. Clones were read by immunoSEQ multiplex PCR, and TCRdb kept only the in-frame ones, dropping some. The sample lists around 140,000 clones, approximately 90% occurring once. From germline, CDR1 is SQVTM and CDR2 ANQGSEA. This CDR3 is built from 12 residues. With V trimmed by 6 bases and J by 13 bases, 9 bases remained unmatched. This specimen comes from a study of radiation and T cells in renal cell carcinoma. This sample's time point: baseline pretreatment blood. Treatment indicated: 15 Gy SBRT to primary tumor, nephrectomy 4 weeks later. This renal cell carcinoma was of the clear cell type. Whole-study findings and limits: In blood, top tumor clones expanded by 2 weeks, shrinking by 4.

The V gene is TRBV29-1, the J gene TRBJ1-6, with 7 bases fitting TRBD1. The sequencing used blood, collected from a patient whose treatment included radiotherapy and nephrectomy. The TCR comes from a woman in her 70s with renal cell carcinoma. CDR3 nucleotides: TGCAGCGTAAGCTCCGTAGGGGGCCCCCTCCACTTT. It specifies CSVSSVGGPLHF. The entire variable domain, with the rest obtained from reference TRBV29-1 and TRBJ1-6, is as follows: SAVISQKPSRDICQRGTSLTIQCQVDSQVTMMFWYRQQPGQSLTLIATANQGSEATYESGFVIDKFPISRPNLTFSTLTVSNMSPEDSSIYLCSVSSVGGPLHFGNGTRLTVT.